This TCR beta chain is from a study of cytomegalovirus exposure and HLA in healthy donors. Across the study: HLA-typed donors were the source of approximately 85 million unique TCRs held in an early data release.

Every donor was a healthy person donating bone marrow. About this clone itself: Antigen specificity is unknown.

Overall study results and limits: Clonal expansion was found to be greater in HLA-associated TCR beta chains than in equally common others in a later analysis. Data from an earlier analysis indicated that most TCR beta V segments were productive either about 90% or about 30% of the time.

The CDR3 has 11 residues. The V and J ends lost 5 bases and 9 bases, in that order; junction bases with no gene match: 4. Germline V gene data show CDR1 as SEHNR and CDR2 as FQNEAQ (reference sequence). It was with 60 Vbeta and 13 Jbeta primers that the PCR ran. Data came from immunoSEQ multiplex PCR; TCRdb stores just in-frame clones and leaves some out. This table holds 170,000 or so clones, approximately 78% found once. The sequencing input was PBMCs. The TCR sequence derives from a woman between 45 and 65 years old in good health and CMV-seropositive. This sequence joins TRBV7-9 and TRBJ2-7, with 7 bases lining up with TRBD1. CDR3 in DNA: TGTGCCAGCAGCGCGACAGGGTGGCAGTACTTC. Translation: CASSATGWQYF.